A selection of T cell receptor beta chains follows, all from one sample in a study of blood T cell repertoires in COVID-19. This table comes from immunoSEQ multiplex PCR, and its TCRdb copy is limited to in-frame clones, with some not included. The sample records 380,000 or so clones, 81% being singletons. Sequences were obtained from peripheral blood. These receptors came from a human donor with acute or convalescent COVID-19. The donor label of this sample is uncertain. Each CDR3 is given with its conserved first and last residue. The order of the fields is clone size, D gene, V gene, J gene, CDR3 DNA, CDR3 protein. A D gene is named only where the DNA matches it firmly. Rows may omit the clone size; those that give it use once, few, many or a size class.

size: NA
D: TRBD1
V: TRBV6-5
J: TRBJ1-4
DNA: TGTGCCAGCAGTCGAACGGGACAGTCGATGGAACTGTTTTTT
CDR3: CASSRTGQSMELFF

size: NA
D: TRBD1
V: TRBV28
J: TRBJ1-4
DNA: TGTGCCAGCAGTTTATCAGGCAGGGGGCAACTTGAAAAACTGTTTTTT
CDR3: CASSLSGRGQLEKLFF

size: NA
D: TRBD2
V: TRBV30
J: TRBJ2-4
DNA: TGTGCCTGGAGTCTGAGCGGGGGGATTCAGTACTTC
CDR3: CAWSLSGGIQYF

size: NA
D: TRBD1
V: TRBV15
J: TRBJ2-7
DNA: TGTGCCACCAGCAGATACCTTGGACAGGGAGGCGAGCAGTACTTC
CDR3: CATSRYLGQGGEQYF

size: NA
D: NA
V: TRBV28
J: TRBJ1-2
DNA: TGTGCCAGCAGACAGGACAGCGGCTATGGCTACACCTTC
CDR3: CASRQDSGYGYTF

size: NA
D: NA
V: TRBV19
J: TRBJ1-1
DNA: TGTGCCAGTAGTTTAGGGACGGGGAGGACTGAAGCTTTCTTT
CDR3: CASSLGTGRTEAFF

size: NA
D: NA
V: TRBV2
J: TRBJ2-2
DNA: TGTGCCAGCAGTGAACTGGGACTCCTCACCGGGGAGCTGTTTTTT
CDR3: CASSELGLLTGELFF

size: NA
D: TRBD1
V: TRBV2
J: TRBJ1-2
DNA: TGTGCCAGCAGTTTGGACAGGCGTGGCTACACCTTC
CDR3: CASSLDRRGYTF

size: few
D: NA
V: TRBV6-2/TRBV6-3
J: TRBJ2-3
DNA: TGTGCCAGCAGTTACCCCCTGACTGGGGACAAACGTACGCAGTATTTT
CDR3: CASSYPLTGDKRTQYF

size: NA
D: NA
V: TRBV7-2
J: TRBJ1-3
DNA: TGTGCCAGCAGCTTAGAGGCCCCGGCGAGGGGAAACACCATATATTTT
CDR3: CASSLEAPARGNTIYF

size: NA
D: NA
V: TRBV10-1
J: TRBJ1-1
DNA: TGCGCCAGCAGAAGGACACCTTGGTCTGAAGCTTTCTTT
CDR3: CASRRTPWSEAFF

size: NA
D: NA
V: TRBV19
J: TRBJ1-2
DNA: TGTGCCAGTAGTATCACGGGGATTGGGTATGGCTACACCTTC
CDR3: CASSITGIGYGYTF

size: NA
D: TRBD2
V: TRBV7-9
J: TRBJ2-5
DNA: TGTGCCAGCAGCTCGAGCGGGGGCGAGGGAGAGACCCAGTACTTC
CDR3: CASSSSGGEGETQYF

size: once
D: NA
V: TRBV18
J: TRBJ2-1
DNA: TGTGCCAGCTCACCGAGGGCAGACTACAATGAGCAGTTCTTC
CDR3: CASSPRADYNEQFF

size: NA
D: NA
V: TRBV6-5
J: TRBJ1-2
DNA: TGTGCCAGCAGCAGGACAGCGGCGATCGGCTACACCTTC
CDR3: CASSRTAAIGYTF

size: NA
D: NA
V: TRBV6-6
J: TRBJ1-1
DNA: TGTGCCAGCAGTTACCCCCTTATAGGCAGGGAGGATGAAGCTTTCTTT
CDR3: CASSYPLIGREDEAFF

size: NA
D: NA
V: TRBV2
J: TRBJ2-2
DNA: TGTGCCAGCAGGGCCAGTTCGGGCACCGGGGAGCTGTTTTTT
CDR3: CASRASSGTGELFF

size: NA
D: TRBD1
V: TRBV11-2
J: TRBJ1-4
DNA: TGTGCCAGCACCACCCAGGACAGGGGACTTAGTAATGAAAAACTGTTTTTT
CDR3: CASTTQDRGLSNEKLFF

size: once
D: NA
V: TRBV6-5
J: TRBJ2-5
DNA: TGTGCCAGCAGTCAGACCCTTCTGACTCTGCGGACCCAGTACTTC
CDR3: CASSQTLLTLRTQYF

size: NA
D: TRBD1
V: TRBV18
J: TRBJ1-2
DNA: TGTGCCAGCTCACCAGACAGGGGGAATGGCTACACCTTC
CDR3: CASSPDRGNGYTF

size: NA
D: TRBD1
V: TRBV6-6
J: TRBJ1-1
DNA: TGTGCCAGCAGTCGAACAGGGGGCACTGAAGCTTTCTTT
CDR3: CASSRTGGTEAFF

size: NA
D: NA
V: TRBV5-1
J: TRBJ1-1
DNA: TGCGCCAGCAGGTTCAATACAGGGACCACTGAAGCTTTCTTT
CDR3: CASRFNTGTTEAFF

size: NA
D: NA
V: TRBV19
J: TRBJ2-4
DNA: TGTGCCAGTAGTCGGCAGGCTTTGGTGAACATTCAGTACTTC
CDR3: CASSRQALVNIQYF

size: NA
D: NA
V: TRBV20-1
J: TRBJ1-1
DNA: TGCAGTGCTAGTGTTGGGCTTGATATGAACACTGAAGCTTTCTTT
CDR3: CSASVGLDMNTEAFF

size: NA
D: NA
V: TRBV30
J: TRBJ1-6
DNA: TGTGCCTGGAGTGCCCTCCGGGGTTATAGCTCACCCCTCCACTTT
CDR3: CAWSALRGYSSPLHF

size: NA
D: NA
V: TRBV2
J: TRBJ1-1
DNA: TGTGCCAGCAAAGCGGGGGGGGCCAACACTGAAGCTTTCTTT
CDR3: CASKAGGANTEAFF

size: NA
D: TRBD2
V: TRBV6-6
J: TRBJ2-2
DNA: TGTGCCAGCACCTGGGGGACTAGCGTCACCGGGGAGCTGTTTTTT
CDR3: CASTWGTSVTGELFF

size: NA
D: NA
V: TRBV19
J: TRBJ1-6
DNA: TGTGCCAGTAGTCCAGGGTTAGTGGATTCACCCCTCCACTTT
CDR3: CASSPGLVDSPLHF

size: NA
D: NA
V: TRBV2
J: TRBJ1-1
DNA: TGTGCCAGCAGTGAGGAGAGGAACACTGAAGCTTTCTTT
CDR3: CASSEERNTEAFF

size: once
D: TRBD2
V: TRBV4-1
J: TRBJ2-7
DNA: TGCGCCAGCAGCCCAAAGACCGGGACTAGCGGCTACGAGCAGTACTTC
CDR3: CASSPKTGTSGYEQYF

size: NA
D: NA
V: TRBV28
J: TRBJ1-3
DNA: TGTGCCAGCAGTGTTGGGGGCTTGGGCAGCTCTGGAAACACCATATATTTT
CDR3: CASSVGGLGSSGNTIYF

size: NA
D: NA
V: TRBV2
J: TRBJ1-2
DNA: TGTGCCAGCAGAAGGGAGCAGTCGACTAACGATGGCTACACCTTC
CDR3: CASRREQSTNDGYTF

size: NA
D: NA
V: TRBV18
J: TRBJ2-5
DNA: TGTGCCAGCTCATCGACTAGAGGAGAGACCCAGTACTTC
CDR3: CASSSTRGETQYF

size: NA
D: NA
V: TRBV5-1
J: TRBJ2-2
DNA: TGCGCCAGCAGCTTCGGGGGGCCACCCGGGGAGCTGTTTTTT
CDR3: CASSFGGPPGELFF

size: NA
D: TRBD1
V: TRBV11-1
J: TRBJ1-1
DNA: TGTGCCAGCAGCTTAGGGGACAGTGACACTGAAGCTTTCTTT
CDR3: CASSLGDSDTEAFF

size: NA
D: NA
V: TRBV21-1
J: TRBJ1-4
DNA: TGTGCCAGCAGGAGGGACAGGGGGGAGGAAAAACTGTTTTTT
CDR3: CASRRDRGEEKLFF